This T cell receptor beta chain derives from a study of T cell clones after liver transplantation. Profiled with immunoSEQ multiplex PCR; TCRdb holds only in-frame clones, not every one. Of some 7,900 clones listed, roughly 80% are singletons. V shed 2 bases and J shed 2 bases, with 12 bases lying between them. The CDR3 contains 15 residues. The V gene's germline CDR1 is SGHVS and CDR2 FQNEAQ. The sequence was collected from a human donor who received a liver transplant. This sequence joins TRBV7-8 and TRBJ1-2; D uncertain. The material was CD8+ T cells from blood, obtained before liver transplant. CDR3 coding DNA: TGTGCCAGCAGCTTAACGGTTAACAGAAACTATGGCTACACCTTC. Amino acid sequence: CASSLTVNRNYGYTF.